This TCR beta chain emerged from a study of T cell repertoires in cytomegalovirus infection. Whole-study context: Well-studied HLA-B-restricted epitopes and recently identified HLA-C-restricted epitopes of CMV were both used in the study. A matching HLA type, together with CMV infection, was signaled by public TCR beta signatures.

TCRdb passed the reads through MiXCR, listing each CDR3 protein once. This repertoire shows roughly 920,000 distinct CDR3 sequences, approximately 31% found once; its top ten account for 11% to 15%. Regarding this clonotype: Its antigen is not known.

There are 15 residues in the CDR3. V lost 3 bases to trimming and J lost 4 bases, with 12 bases between them. CDR1 and CDR2 (germline): LNHDA, SQIVND (reference sequence). Study results and limitations: Cumulative public TCR beta family frequency identified carriers of CMV plus the relevant HLA. Ex vivo responses were dominated by HLA-C-restricted CMV-specific TCR beta clonotypes.

V is TRBV19 and J is TRBJ2-2; D remains unclear. This sample comprised cultured CD8+ T cells from PBMCs, obtained from culture after CMV antigen stimulation. The clonotype originates from a human donor in good health (CMV status not recorded). Some clones in this sample may be carry-over from other donors' samples. The CDR3 DNA reads TGTGCCAGTAGTATTGTCAACAAAGCCACCGGGGAGCTGTTTTTT. Its protein is CASSIVNKATGELFF.